The T cell receptor beta chain described here comes from a study of T cells in Graves' hyperthyroidism and ophthalmopathy. Study results and caveats: Ophthalmopathy could be told apart from stable hyperthyroidism with a 13 V-J model.

The germline V gene has CDR1 LNHDA and CDR2 SQIVND (reference sequence). The CDR3 is 14 residues long. RNA transcripts gave rise to amplified TCR beta CDR3 regions. HTBI primers were used for first-round RT-PCR of the TCR CDR3. Each CDR3 protein gets one entry after TCRdb re-called the multiplex PCR reads with MiXCR. This sample has a few hundred thousand distinct CDR3 sequences, with about 14% found just once. In this sample, this clonotype turned up many times. Antigen: not known. An end of the junction does not agree with germline; a read error may underlie this. Uncontrolled infection, other autoimmune disease, pregnancy and lactation each barred patients from inclusion. Together with thyroid ultrasound, orbital computed tomography, serum thyroxine and TRAb, clinical symptoms were used for diagnoses.

The sequencing input was blood. The chain recombines TRBV19 with TRBJ1-1; 8 nucleotides match TRBD1. This receptor was taken from a man aged 25-45 years with Graves' hyperthyroidism that later progressed to Graves' ophthalmopathy. CDR3 in amino acids: CASSITGGNTEAFF. Written as DNA, the CDR3 is TGCGCCAGCAGCATAACAGGGGGGAACACTGAAGCTTTCTTT.